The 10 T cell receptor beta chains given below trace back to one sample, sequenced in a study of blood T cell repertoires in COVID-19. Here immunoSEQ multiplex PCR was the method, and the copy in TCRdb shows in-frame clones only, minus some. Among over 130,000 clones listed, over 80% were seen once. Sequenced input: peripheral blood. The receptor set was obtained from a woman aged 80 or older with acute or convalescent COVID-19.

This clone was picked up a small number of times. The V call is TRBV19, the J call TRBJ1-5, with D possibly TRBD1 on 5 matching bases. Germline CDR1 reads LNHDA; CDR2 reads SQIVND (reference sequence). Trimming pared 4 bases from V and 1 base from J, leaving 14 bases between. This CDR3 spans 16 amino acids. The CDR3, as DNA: TGTGCCAGTAGTACGGGGGGGTTAGTGAGCAATCAGCCCCAGCATTTT. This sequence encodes CASSTGGLVSNQPQHF.

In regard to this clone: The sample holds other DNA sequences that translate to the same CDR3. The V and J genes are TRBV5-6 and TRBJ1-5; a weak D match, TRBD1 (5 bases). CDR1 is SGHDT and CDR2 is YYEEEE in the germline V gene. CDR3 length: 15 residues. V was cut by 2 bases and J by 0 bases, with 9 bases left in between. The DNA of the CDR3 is TGTGCCAGCAGCTTACGGGGGTATAGCAATCAGCCCCAGCATTTT. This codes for CASSLRGYSNQPQHF.

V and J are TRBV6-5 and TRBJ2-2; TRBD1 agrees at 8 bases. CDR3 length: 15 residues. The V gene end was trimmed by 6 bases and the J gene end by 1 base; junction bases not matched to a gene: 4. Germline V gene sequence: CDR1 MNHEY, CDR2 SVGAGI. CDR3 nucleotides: TGTGCCAGCAGGGTCGGGACAGGGAACACCGGGGAGCTGTTTTTT. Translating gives CASRVGTGNTGELFF.

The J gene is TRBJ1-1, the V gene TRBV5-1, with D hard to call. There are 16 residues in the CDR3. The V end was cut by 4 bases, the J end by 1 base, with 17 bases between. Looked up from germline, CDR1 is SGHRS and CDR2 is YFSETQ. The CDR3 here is CASSPFLGRQNTEAFF. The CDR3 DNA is TGCGCCAGCAGCCCCTTCCTCGGCAGGCAGAACACTGAAGCTTTCTTT.

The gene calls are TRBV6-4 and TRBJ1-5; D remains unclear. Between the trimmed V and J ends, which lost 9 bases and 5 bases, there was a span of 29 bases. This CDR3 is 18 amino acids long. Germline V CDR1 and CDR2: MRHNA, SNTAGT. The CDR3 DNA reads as TGTGCCAGATCAATTCGGAAACTGAGGTTTTGGAGTGATCAGCCCCAGCATTTT. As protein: CARSIRKLRFWSDQPQHF.

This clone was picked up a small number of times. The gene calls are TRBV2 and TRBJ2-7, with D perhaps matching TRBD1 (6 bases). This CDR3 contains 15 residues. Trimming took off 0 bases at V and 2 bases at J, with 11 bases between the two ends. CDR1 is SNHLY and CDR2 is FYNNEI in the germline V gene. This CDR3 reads CASSEARQDPYEQYF. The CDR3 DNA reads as TGTGCCAGCAGTGAAGCGCGACAGGACCCCTACGAGCAGTACTTC. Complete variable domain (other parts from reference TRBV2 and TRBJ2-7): EPEVTQTPSHQVTQMGQEVILRCVPISNHLYFYWYRQILGQKVEFLVSFYNNEISEKSEIFDDQFSVERPDGSNFTLKIRSTKLEDSAMYFCASSEARQDPYEQYFGPGTRLTVT.

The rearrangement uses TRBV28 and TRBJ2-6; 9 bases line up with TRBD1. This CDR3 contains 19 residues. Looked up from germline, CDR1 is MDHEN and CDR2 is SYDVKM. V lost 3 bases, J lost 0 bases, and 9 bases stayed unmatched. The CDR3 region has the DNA TGTGCCAGCAGTTTTTTCCAAGGGGACAGGGTCTCTGGGGCCAACGTCCTGACTTTC. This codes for CASSFFQGDRVSGANVLTF.

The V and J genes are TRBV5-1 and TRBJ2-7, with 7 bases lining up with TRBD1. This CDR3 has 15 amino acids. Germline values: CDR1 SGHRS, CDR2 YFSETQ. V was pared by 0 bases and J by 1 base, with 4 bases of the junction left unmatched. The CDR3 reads CASSLALGQSYEQYF. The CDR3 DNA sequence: TGCGCCAGCAGCTTGGCCCTGGGACAGTCCTACGAGCAGTACTTC. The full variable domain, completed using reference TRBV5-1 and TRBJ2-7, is KAGVTQTPRYLIKTRGQQVTLSCSPISGHRSVSWYQQTPGQGLQFLFEYFSETQRNKGNFPGRFSGRQFSNSRSEMNVSTLELGDSALYLCASSLALGQSYEQYFGPGTRLTVT.

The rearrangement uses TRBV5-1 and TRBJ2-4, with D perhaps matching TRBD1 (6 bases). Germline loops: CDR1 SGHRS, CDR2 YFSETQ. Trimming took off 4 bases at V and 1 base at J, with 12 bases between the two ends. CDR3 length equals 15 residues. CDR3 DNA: TGCGCCAGCAGCGGAATACAGGGCGCCAAAAACATTCAGTACTTC. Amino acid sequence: CASSGIQGAKNIQYF.

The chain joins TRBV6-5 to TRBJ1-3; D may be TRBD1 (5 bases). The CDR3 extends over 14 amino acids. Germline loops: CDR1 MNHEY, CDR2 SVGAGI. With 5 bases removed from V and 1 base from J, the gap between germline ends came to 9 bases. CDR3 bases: TGTGCCAGCAGTCAGCAGGGTTCTGGAAACACCATATATTTT. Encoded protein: CASSQQGSGNTIYF.